Included here is one TCR beta chain sequence, with context. One end of the junction is discordant with germline, which a read error may explain. The sample originates from a study of tumor and adjacent non-tumor tissue in lung cancer. The template was RNA from unsorted bulk tissue. The CDR3 runs to 11 residues. Germline CDR1 reads GTSNPN; CDR2 reads SVGIG (reference sequence). A modified ARM-PCR protocol with three rounds of nested PCR amplified TCRbeta. TCRdb re-called the multiplex PCR reads with MiXCR, one entry per CDR3 protein. The data contain around 200,000 distinct CDR3 sequences, less than 80% of them singletons.

This sequence joins TRBV30 and TRBJ2-5; no clear D gene. The source is a man aged 55 to 69 with non-small cell lung cancer. The source material was lung tumor tissue. The CDR3 loop reads CVWNVRETQYF. The CDR3 DNA reads TGTGTCTGGAATGTGAGGGAGACCCAGTACTTC.